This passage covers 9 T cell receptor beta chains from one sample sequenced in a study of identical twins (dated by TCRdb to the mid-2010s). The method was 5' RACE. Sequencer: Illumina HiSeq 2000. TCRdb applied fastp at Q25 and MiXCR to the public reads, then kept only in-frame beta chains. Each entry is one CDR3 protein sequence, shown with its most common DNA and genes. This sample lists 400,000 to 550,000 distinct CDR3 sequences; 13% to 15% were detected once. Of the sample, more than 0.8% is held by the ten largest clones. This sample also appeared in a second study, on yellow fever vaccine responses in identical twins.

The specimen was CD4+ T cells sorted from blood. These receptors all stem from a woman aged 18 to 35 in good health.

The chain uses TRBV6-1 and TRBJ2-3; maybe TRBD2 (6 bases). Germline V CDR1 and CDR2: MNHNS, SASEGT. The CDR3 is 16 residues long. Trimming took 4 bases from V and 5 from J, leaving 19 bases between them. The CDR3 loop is CASSGASVRGLDTQYF. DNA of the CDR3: TGTGCCAGCAGTGGCGCTAGCGTCAGAGGCTTAGATACGCAGTATTTT.

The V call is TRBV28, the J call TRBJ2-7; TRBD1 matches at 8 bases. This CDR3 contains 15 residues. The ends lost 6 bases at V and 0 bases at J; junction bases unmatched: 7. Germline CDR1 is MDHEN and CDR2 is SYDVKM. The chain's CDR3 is CASRPRTGFSYEQYF. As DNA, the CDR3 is TGTGCCAGCAGGCCTCGGACAGGGTTCTCCTACGAGCAGTACTTC.

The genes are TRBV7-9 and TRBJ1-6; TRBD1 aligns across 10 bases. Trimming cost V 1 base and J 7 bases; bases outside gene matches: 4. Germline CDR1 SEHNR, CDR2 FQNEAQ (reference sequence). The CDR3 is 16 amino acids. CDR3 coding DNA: TGTGCCAGCAGCTTAGGCTCGACAGGGGGCAATTCACCCCTCCACTTT. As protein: CASSLGSTGGNSPLHF.

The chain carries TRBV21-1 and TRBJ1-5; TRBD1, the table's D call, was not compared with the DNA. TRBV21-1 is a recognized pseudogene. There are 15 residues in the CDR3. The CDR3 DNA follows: TGTGCCAGCAGCAACCAGGGGGTGCACAATCAGCCCCAGCATTTT. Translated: CASSNQGVHNQPQHF.

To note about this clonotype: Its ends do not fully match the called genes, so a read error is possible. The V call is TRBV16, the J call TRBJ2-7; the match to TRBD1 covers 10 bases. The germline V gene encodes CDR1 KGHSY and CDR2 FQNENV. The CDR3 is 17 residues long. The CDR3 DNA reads TGTGCCAGCAGCCTACAAATTGAGACAGGGGGCTTTTACGAGCATTACTTC. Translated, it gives CASSLQIETGGFYEHYF. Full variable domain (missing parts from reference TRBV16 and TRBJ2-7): GEEVAQTPKHLVRGEGQKAKLYCAPIKGHSYVFWYQQVLKNEFKFLISFQNENVFDETGMPKERFSAKCLPNSPCSLEIQATKLEDSAVYFCASSLQIETGGFYEHYFGPGTRLTVT.

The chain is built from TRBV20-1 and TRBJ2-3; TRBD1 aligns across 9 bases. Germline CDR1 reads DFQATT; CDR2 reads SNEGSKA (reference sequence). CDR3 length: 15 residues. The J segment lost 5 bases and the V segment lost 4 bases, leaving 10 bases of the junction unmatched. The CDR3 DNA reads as TGCAGTGCTAAGCAGGGGACAGGGTACGAAGATACGCAGTATTTT. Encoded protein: CSAKQGTGYEDTQYF.

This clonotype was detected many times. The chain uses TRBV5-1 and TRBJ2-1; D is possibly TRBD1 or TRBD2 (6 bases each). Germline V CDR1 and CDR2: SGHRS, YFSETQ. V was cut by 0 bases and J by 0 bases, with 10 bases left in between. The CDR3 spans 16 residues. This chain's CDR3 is CASSLEGGGSYNEQFF. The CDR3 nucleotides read TGCGCCAGCAGCTTGGAGGGGGGTGGCTCCTACAATGAGCAGTTCTTC.

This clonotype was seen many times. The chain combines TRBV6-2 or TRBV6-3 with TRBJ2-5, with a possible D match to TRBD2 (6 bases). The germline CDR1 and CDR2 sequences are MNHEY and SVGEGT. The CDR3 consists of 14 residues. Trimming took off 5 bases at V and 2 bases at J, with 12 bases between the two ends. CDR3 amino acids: CASSLIADQETQYF. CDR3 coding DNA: TGTGCCAGCAGTCTGATAGCGGATCAAGAGACCCAGTACTTC.

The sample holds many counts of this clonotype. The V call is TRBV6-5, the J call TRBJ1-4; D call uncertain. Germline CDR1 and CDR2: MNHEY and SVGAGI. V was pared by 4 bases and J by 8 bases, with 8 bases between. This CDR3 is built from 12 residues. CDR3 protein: CASSSVGEKLFF. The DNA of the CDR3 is TGTGCCAGCAGTTCTGTGGGAGAAAAACTGTTTTTT.